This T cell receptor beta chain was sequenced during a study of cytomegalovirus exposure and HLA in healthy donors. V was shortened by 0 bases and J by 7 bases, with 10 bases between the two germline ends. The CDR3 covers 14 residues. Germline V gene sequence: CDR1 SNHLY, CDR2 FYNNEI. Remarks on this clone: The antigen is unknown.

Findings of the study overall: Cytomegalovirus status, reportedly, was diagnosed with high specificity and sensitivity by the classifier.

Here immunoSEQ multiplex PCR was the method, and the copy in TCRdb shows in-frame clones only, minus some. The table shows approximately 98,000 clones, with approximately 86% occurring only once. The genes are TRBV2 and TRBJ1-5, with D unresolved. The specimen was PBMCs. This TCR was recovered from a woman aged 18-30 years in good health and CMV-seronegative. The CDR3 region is CASSEAPARQPQHF. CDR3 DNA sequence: TGTGCCAGCAGTGAAGCGCCTGCCCGGCAGCCCCAGCATTTT.